This T cell receptor beta chain was profiled in a study of CD8 T cells in ankylosing spondylitis. Study-wide points: What seemed typical of ankylosing spondylitis blood was a TCR beta motif built from roughly eight highly homologous variants. Relatively scarce in peripheral blood, disease-linked clones were CD8+. Certain motif variants had earlier been reported in reactive arthritis synovial fluid and blood.

A word on this clonotype: The antigen is unknown.

The authors made TCR beta libraries by quantitative 5'-RACE with molecular barcodes. TCRdb reprocessed the 5' RACE reads with MiXCR, giving one entry per CDR3 protein. The sample contains hundreds of thousands of distinct CDR3 sequences, 10% to 15% of which appear only once. The V gene's germline CDR1 is MNHNS and CDR2 SASEGT. The CDR3 is made up of 14 amino acids. Trimming removed 5 bases from V and 7 bases from J, with 15 bases in between. The receptor was derived from a male donor with ankylosing spondylitis. V and J are TRBV6-1 and TRBJ1-5; D might be TRBD1 (6 bases). The specimen sequenced was blood, either unsorted or a sorted T cell fraction (not recorded which). The CDR3 DNA reads TGTGCCAGCAGTCGAGGGGGGACGGAGCAGCCCCAGCATTTT. Encoded protein: CASSRGGTEQPQHF.